A selection of T cell receptor beta chains follows, all from one sample in a study of early T cells in non-severe SARS-CoV-2 infection. TCRdb re-called the 5' RACE reads with MiXCR, one entry per CDR3 protein. The sample shows about 42,000 distinct CDR3 sequences, 7.1% of them seen only once. Sequencing used whole blood. Source of these receptors: an adult who was a healthcare worker with PCR-confirmed SARS-CoV-2 infection or an uninfected control (not recorded which). Each CDR3 is given with its conserved first and last residue. A D gene is named only where the DNA matches it firmly. The size entry is marked missing in some rows and otherwise reads once, few, many or a size class.

NA,NA,TRBV3-1,TRBJ1-5,CASSQDGNSNQPQHF,TGTGCCAGCAGCCAAGACGGGAATAGCAATCAGCCCCAGCATTTT
TRBD2,many,TRBV11-2,TRBJ2-3,CASTLGLAGSTDTQYF,TGTGCCAGCACCTTAGGACTAGCGGGGAGCACAGATACGCAGTATTTT
NA,many,TRBV7-6,TRBJ2-2,CASSLDSNTGELFF,TGTGCCAGCAGCCTAGACAGTAACACCGGGGAGCTGTTTTTT
TRBD1,NA,TRBV5-4,TRBJ1-4,CASTIDRGNEKLFF,TGTGCCAGCACCATCGACAGGGGTAATGAAAAACTGTTTTTT
NA,few,TRBV6-6,TRBJ1-6,CASSYGTADSPLHF,TGTGCCAGCAGTTACGGGACGGCGGATTCACCCCTCCACTTT
NA,few,TRBV27,TRBJ2-7,CASSWAREYEQYF,TGTGCCAGCAGTTGGGCCAGAGAATACGAGCAGTACTTC
NA,NA,TRBV12-3/TRBV12-4,TRBJ2-7,CASSTDSGYEQYF,TGTGCCAGCAGTACGGACTCCGGCTACGAGCAGTACTTC
TRBD2,NA,TRBV12-3/TRBV12-4,TRBJ2-1,CASSSAGGPVVNEQFF,TGTGCCAGCAGTTCAGCGGGGGGGCCCGTCGTCAATGAGCAGTTCTTC
NA,few,TRBV29-1,TRBJ1-3,CSVGHGVSGNTIYF,TGCAGCGTTGGCCACGGAGTCTCTGGAAACACCATATATTTT
NA,NA,TRBV29-1,TRBJ2-7,CSVPSDVATYEQYF,TGCAGCGTCCCCTCTGATGTAGCGACCTACGAGCAGTACTTC
NA,medium-sized,TRBV20-1,TRBJ1-1,CSASAGGARSTEAFF,TGCAGTGCTAGTGCTGGGGGCGCAAGGAGCACTGAAGCTTTCTTT
NA,many,TRBV20-1,TRBJ1-5,CSASQEGLNQPQHF,TGCAGTGCTAGCCAGGAGGGGCTCAATCAGCCCCAGCATTTT
TRBD1,many,TRBV7-9,TRBJ2-2,CASSFYRGSGELFF,TGTGCCAGCAGCTTCTACAGGGGTTCCGGGGAGCTGTTTTTT
NA,NA,TRBV15,TRBJ2-7,CATSRDRAGGPEQYF,TGTGCCACCAGCAGAGATAGGGCCGGGGGTCCCGAGCAGTACTTC
TRBD1,many,TRBV5-1,TRBJ1-4,CASSLVLQGAFEKLFF,TGCGCCAGCAGCTTGGTCCTACAGGGGGCTTTTGAAAAACTGTTTTTT
TRBD1,few,TRBV2,TRBJ2-3,CASRTGQGVATQYF,TGTGCCAGCAGAACGGGACAGGGGGTTGCTACGCAGTATTTT
TRBD2,NA,TRBV6-5,TRBJ2-7,CASSYNPGLAGGYEQYF,TGTGCCAGCAGTTACAATCCGGGACTAGCAGGAGGCTACGAGCAGTACTTC
NA,many,TRBV18,TRBJ2-3,CASSPLTSTDTQYF,TGTGCCAGCTCACCCTTGACTAGCACAGATACGCAGTATTTT
NA,few,TRBV12-3/TRBV12-4,TRBJ1-1,CASRTEGQNTEAFF,TGTGCCAGCAGGACCGAGGGACAGAACACTGAAGCTTTCTTT
NA,many,TRBV11-2,TRBJ1-1,CASSLGVSGVGTEAFF,TGTGCCAGCAGCTTAGGGGTTTCGGGGGTTGGCACTGAAGCTTTCTTT
TRBD1,many,TRBV7-9,TRBJ2-3,CASSSGTGGTDTQYF,TGTGCCAGCAGCTCCGGGACAGGAGGCACAGATACGCAGTATTTT
NA,many,TRBV5-4,TRBJ1-1,CASSGIVERVDTEAFF,TGTGCCAGCAGCGGAATTGTCGAGAGGGTAGACACTGAAGCTTTCTTT
NA,many,TRBV30,TRBJ1-2,CAWSIGGGYTF,TGTGCCTGGAGCATCGGGGGTGGCTACACCTTC
TRBD1,many,TRBV20-1,TRBJ2-2,CSAARLAGGPGELFF,TGCAGTGCTGCCAGACTTGCAGGGGGCCCCGGGGAGCTGTTTTTT
NA,NA,TRBV12-3/TRBV12-4,TRBJ2-2,CALGRPNTGELFF,TGTGCCCTAGGGCGTCCGAACACCGGGGAGCTGTTTTTT
NA,NA,TRBV29-1,TRBJ2-2,CSATPRGSTGELFF,TGCAGCGCCACCCCCAGGGGATCAACCGGGGAGCTGTTTTTT
NA,NA,TRBV4-1,TRBJ1-6,CASSQGQASSPLHF,TGCGCCAGCAGCCAAGGACAGGCGAGTTCACCCCTCCACTTT
NA,NA,TRBV18,TRBJ2-3,CASSPPGTSTDTQYF,TGTGCCAGCTCACCACCGGGGACTAGCACAGATACGCAGTATTTT
TRBD2,many,TRBV20-1,TRBJ2-1,CSARARTSGGEQFF,TGCAGTGCTAGAGCGCGGACTAGCGGGGGGGAGCAGTTCTTC
NA,many,TRBV6-2/TRBV6-3,TRBJ1-5,CASTPGGAYQPQHF,TGTGCCAGCACCCCGGGAGGAGCCTATCAGCCCCAGCATTTT
NA,many,TRBV19,TRBJ2-7,CASRPNAGAGYEQYF,TGTGCCAGTAGGCCTAACGCGGGGGCTGGATACGAGCAGTACTTC
NA,NA,TRBV18,TRBJ1-6,CASSPGNSPLHF,TGTGCCAGCTCACCAGGGAATTCACCCCTCCACTTT
NA,few,TRBV7-9,TRBJ2-5,CASSPLGGQLVQETQYF,TGTGCCAGCAGCCCCTTAGGTGGACAGTTGGTGCAAGAGACCCAGTACTTC
NA,NA,TRBV24-1,TRBJ2-1,CATSDPPQGYEQFF,TGTGCCACCAGTGACCCCCCCCAGGGCTATGAGCAGTTCTTC
TRBD2,few,TRBV30,TRBJ2-3,CAWRWTSGSDTQYF,TGTGCCTGGAGATGGACTAGCGGGAGTGATACGCAGTATTTT
NA,NA,TRBV21-1,TRBJ1-6,CASFCAGTDNSPLHF,TGTGCCAGCTTCTGTGCGGGGACGGATAATTCACCCCTCCACTTT
NA,NA,TRBV18,TRBJ2-7,CASSPRQNYEQYF,TGTGCCAGCTCACCAAGGCAGAACTACGAGCAGTACTTC
NA,few,TRBV3-1,TRBJ1-1,CASKRENTEAFF,TGTGCCAGCAAAAGGGAGAACACTGAAGCTTTCTTT
NA,NA,TRBV3-1,TRBJ1-2,CASSQLQGHGYTF,TGTGCCAGCAGCCAGTTACAGGGACATGGCTACACCTTC
NA,few,TRBV2,TRBJ1-2,CASSAERGHYGYTF,TGTGCCAGCAGTGCGGAAAGGGGACACTATGGCTACACCTTC
NA,NA,TRBV5-4,TRBJ2-7,CASSLRDLDEQYF,TGTGCCAGCAGCCTCCGGGACCTTGACGAGCAGTACTTC
NA,NA,TRBV12-3/TRBV12-4,TRBJ1-5,CASRSAAREPQHF,TGTGCCAGCAGATCGGCAGCCCGGGAACCCCAGCATTTT
NA,many,TRBV24-1,TRBJ2-3,CATSDLGSGGRRTDTQYF,TGTGCCACCAGTGATTTGGGATCAGGGGGGCGGAGAACAGATACGCAGTATTTT
NA,few,TRBV12-5,TRBJ2-1,CASGLNNEQFF,TGTGCTAGTGGTTTGAACAATGAGCAGTTCTTC
TRBD1,NA,TRBV6-5,TRBJ1-6,CASSYSRTGYSPLHF,TGTGCCAGCAGTTACTCGCGGACAGGGTACTCACCCCTCCACTTT